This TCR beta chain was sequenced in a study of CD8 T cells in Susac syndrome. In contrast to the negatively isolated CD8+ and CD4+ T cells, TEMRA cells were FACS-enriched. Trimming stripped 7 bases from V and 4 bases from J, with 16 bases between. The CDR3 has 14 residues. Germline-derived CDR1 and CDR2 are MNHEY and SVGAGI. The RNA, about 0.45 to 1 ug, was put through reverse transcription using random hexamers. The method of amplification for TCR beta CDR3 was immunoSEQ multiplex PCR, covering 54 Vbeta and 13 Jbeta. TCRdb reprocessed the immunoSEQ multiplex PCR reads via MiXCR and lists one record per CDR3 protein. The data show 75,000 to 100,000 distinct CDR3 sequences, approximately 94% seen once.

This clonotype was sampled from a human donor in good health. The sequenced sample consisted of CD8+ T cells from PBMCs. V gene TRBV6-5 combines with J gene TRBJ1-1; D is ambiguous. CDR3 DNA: TGTGCCAGCACTGCCCTTAAGTGGGGCACTGAAGCTTTCTTT. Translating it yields CASTALKWGTEAFF.